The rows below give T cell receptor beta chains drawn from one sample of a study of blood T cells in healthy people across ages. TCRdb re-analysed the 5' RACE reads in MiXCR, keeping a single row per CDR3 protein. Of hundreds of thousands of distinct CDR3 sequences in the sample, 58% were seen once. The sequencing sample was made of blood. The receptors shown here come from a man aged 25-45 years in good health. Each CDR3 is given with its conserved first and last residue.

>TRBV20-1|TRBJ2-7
CSAREPYSYEQYF
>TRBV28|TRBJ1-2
CASSLSGGNGYTF
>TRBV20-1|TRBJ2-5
CSAGAGTSGTQYF
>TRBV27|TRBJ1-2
CASSAGPGYGYTF
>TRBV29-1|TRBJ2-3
CSVRGLVGTDTQYF
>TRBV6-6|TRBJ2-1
CASRRAANEQFF
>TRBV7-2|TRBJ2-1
CASSLPGRPNEQFF
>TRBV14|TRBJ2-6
CASSQAGTGLTVANVLTF
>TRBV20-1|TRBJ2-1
CSAREGRGGSEQFF
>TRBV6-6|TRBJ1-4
CASSARDSNEKLFF
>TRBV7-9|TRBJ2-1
CASSRSEDNEQFF
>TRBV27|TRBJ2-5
CASSPLAGRVQETQYF
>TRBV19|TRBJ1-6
CASSTGQLNSPLHF
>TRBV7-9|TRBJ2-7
CASSLVPDSPYEQYF
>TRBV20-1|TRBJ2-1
CSANGGSGSNLNEQFF
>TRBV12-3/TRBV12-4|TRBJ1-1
CASTGGFEAFF
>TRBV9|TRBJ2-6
CTSSLSGRELRSSGANVLTF
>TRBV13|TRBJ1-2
CASSLGGQGLGGYTF
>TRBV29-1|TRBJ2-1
CSVERGTGEQFF
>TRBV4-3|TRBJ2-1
CASSQDAAAVPYNERFF
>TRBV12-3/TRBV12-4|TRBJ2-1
CASSSGRVYNEQFF
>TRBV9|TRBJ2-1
CASSVAGEGLAANEQFF
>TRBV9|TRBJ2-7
CASSVGPEVGYEQYF
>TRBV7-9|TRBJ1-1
CATGAGKAEAFF
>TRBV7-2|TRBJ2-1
CASSLIGVLRRDNEQFF
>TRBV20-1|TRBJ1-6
CSARDGTANSPLHF
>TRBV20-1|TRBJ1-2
CSARDGGSGYTF
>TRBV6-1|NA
CASGSGLAGGGLEQYF
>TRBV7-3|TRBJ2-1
CASSHLPGTGGYNEQFF
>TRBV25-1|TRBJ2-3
CASSEVVTSFADTQYF
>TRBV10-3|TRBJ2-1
CAISDRTSRDEQFF
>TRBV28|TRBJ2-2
CASSDRKDTGELFF
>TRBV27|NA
CASSLGRRYNEQYF
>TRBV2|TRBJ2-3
CASSERSKGGDTQYF
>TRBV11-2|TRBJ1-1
CASSVHGQTEAFF
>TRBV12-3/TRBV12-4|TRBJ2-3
CASSFGVRADAQYF
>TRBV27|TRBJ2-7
CASGGQGYHEQYF
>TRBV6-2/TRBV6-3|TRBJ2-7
CASSYSSGGNEQYF
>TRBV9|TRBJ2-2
CASSVGGRVKNTGELFF
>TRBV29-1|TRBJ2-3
CSVEDVGQGLSWGTDTQYF
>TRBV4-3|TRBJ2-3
CARRPRGTDTQYF
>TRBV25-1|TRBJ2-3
CASSEHSPGDSGRALADTQYF
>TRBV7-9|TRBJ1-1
CASSFGAGGEVYTEAFF
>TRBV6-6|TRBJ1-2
CASSQDRRLFGGYTF
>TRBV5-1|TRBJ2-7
CASSLMPGGSYEQYF
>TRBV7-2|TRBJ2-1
CASSVPGYEQFF
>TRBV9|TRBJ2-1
CASSVGRGSSYNEQFF
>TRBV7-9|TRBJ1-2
CAGSLPGQVTLGDSYTF
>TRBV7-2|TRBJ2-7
CASGGDASFPVQYF
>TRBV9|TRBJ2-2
CASSGIRSNGELFF
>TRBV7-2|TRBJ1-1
CASSLASEGTEAFF
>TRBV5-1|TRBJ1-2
CASSSQGTGPNGYTF
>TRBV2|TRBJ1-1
CASKPRWDTEAFF
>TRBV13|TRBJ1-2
CASSARDSRQLGYTF
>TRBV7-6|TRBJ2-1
CASSLATEPGYNEQFF